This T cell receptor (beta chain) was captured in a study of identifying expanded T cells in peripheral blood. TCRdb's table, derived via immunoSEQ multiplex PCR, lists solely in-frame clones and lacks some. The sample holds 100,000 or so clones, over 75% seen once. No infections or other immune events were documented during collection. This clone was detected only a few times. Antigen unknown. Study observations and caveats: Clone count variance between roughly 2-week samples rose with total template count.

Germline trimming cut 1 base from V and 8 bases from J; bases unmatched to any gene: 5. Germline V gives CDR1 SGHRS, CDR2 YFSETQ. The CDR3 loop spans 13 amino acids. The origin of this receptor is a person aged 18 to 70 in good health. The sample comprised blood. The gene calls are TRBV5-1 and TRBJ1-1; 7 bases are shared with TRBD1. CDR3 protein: CASSLTGDREAFF. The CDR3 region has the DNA TGCGCCAGCAGCTTGACAGGGGACCGCGAAGCTTTCTTT.